The 17 T cell receptor beta chains listed next were all sequenced from one sample in a study of blood T cells in healthy people across ages. For the second PCR, which ran for about 6 to 11 cycles, a sample-barcoded 5' primer and a J-beta primer mix were used. Using its own MiXCR run on the 5' RACE reads, TCRdb lists one record per CDR3 protein. This sample has 730,000 or so distinct CDR3 sequences, with around two fifths found just once. What was sequenced was blood. The receptor source for this set is an elderly man in good health.

This chain links TRBV7-2 with TRBJ2-6; D unclear. The CDR3 is 15 residues long. Per germline, CDR1 SGHTA and CDR2 FQGNSA. V was trimmed by 3 bases and J by 5 bases, leaving 11 bases between them. The CDR3 loop reads CASSLSYARANVLTF. The CDR3 coding sequence is TGTGCCAGCAGCTTGAGCTACGCTAGGGCCAACGTCCTGACTTTC.

This clonotype showed up just a few times. This chain links TRBV6-6 with TRBJ1-2, with D possibly being TRBD1 (5 bases). The CDR3 length is 15 residues. V was shortened by 4 bases and J by 2 bases, with 14 bases between the two germline ends. CDR1 is MNHNY and CDR2 is SVGAGI in the germline V gene (reference sequence). Here the CDR3 reads CASSSPGQSNYGYTF. The CDR3 nucleotides are TGTGCCAGCAGTTCACCTGGACAATCAAACTATGGCTACACCTTC.

V usage is TRBV12-3 or TRBV12-4 and J usage is TRBJ2-2; tentatively, D is TRBD2 (5 bases). The CDR3 is made up of 16 amino acids. V lost 0 bases and J lost 4, with 12 bases in between. CDR3 in amino acids: CASSLARSTTTGELFF. CDR3 DNA: TGTGCCAGCAGTTTAGCGCGGTCGACTACCACCGGGGAGCTGTTTTTT.

The rearrangement joins TRBV15 to TRBJ2-1; 8 nucleotides line up with TRBD2. Germline V gene data show CDR1 as LNHNV and CDR2 as YYDKDF (reference sequence). After removal of 4 bases from V and 3 bases from J, the junction contained 8 bases not matched to a gene. The CDR3 sequence is 16 residues long. Here the CDR3 reads CATSMPRGGFYNEQFF. CDR3 coding DNA: TGTGCCACCAGCATGCCCCGGGGGGGATTCTACAATGAGCAGTTCTTC.

DNA of the CDR3: TGTGCCAGCAGCTCGATGGGACTGGGCACGGGGACCCAGTACTTC. It yields the protein CASSSMGLGTGTQYF. The chain employs TRBV5-4 and TRBJ2-5; a possible D gene is TRBD2 (6 bases). This CDR3 has 15 amino acids. Germline V gene data show CDR1 as SGHNT and CDR2 as YYREEE (reference sequence). V lost 3 bases and J 7 bases, leaving 19 bases between the germline ends. Complete variable domain (other parts from reference TRBV5-4 and TRBJ2-5): ETGVTQSPTHLIKTRGQQVTLRCSSQSGHNTVSWYQQALGQGPQFIFQYYREEENGRGNFPPRFSGLQFPNYSSELNVNALELDDSALYLCASSSMGLGTGTQYFGPGTRLLVL.

This sequence joins TRBV6-4 and TRBJ2-1; 11 bases fit TRBD2. Germline V gene lookup returns CDR1 MRHNA and CDR2 SNTAGT. The CDR3 sequence is 16 residues long. V was pared by 6 bases and J by 7 bases, with 11 bases of the junction left unmatched. The CDR3 is CASSTSSGRALNEQFF. The CDR3 DNA sequence: TGTGCCAGCAGCACGAGTAGCGGGAGGGCCTTGAATGAGCAGTTCTTC.

The V gene is TRBV10-3, the J gene TRBJ2-1; perhaps TRBD1 as D (5 bases). The ends were cut back, 1 base at V and 6 bases at J, with 13 bases in the middle. Germline CDR1 and CDR2: ENHRY and SYGVKD. The length of the CDR3 is 15 residues. The CDR3 DNA reads as TGTGCCATCAGTGAGTTGATAGCAAGGGGCAATGAGCAGTTCTTC. This codes for CAISELIARGNEQFF.

The chain recombines TRBV7-9 with TRBJ2-5; D is perhaps TRBD1 (6 bases). The CDR3 consists of 14 residues. Per germline, CDR1 SEHNR and CDR2 FQNEAQ (reference sequence). Trimming removed 4 bases from V and 5 bases from J, with 14 bases in between. In DNA, the CDR3 is TGTGCCAGCAGCTCGGACAGCACCAGGGAGACCCAGTACTTC. It encodes CASSSDSTRETQYF.

This clonotype was observed at least ten times. Its ends do not fully match the called genes, so a read error is possible. The rearrangement uses TRBV5-1 and TRBJ2-1; D perhaps matches TRBD2 (5 bases). CDR3 length: 12 amino acids. Germline values: CDR1 SGHRS, CDR2 YFSETQ. As DNA, the CDR3 is TGTGCCAGCAGCTTAGCGCGGAATGAGCAGTTCTTC. Encoded protein: CASSLARNEQFF.

This clonotype was seen repeatedly, ten times or more. The CDR3 coding sequence is TGCAGCGTTGAAATGAGCACAGATACGCAGTATTTT. This gives the protein CSVEMSTDTQYF. The chain recombines TRBV29-1 with TRBJ2-3; D is unresolved. Germline V lookup: CDR1 SQVTM, CDR2 ANQGSEA. This CDR3 is 12 amino acids long. V was cut by 2 bases and J by 0 bases, with 3 bases left in between.

The rearrangement links TRBV28 to TRBJ2-7; possibly TRBD2 for D (6 bases). Trimming cost V 7 bases and J 7 bases, with 20 bases left between them. CDR1 and CDR2 from the germline V gene are MDHEN and SYDVKM. The CDR3 contains 14 residues. The CDR3 coding sequence is TGTGCCAGCACCCGCGGGATTTCCTACAATGAGCAGTACTTC. Translating gives CASTRGISYNEQYF.

With regard to this clonotype: Just one base apart from a much larger clone, this may be a read error. This sequence joins TRBV4-3 and TRBJ2-7; 7 bases agree with TRBD1. Germline values: CDR1 LGHNA, CDR2 YSLEER. This CDR3 contains 14 residues. V shed 8 bases, J shed 4 bases, and the junction held 11 bases outside the gene matches. CDR3 residues: CASGPYPTGYEQYF. CDR3 coding DNA: TGCGCCAGCGGCCCTTACCCGACAGGGTACGAGCAGTACTTC.

As concerns this clonotype: A read error may produce the germline difference seen at one junction end. This chain connects TRBV28 to TRBJ2-7; D might be TRBD1 or TRBD2, each matching 5 bases. This CDR3 has 14 amino acids. Germline-derived CDR1 and CDR2 are MDHEN and SYDVKM. Here the CDR3 DNA reads TGCGCCAGCAGTTTTTGGGGCGGGTCCTACGAGCAGTACTTC. Translating it yields CASSFWGGSYEQYF.

Concerning this clonotype itself: At one of its ends the junction is not consistent with the germline gene, which may arise from a read error. V is TRBV5-8 and J is TRBJ2-7; 7 bases map to TRBD2. This CDR3 is 14 amino acids long. CDR1 and CDR2 from the germline V gene are SGHTS and YDEGEE. The CDR3 coding sequence is TGTGCCGGCAGCCGTAGCGGGTACTCCTACGAGCAGTACTTC. This translates into CAGSRSGYSYEQYF.

The chain links TRBV6-2 or TRBV6-3 to TRBJ2-2; TRBD2 matches at 7 bases. Germline trimming cut 0 bases from V and 4 bases from J; bases unmatched to any gene: 8. Looked up from germline, CDR1 is MNHEY and CDR2 is SVGEGT. This CDR3 spans 17 amino acids. In nucleotides, the CDR3 is TGTGCCAGCAGTTACTCGAGTAGAGCGGGGATCACCGGGGAGCTGTTTTTT. Translated: CASSYSSRAGITGELFF.

In regard to this clonotype: A much larger clone differs from this one at a single base, so this may be a read error. The chain couples TRBV4-2 to TRBJ2-5; D is possibly TRBD2 (6 bases). The CDR3 runs to 15 residues. Germline V lookup: CDR1 LGHNA, CDR2 YNFKEQ. V was trimmed by 0 bases and J by 11 bases, leaving 19 bases between them. The CDR3 loop reads CASSQDGRTNDEQYF. CDR3 bases: TGTGCCAGCAGCCAAGATGGTAGGACTAACGATGAGCAGTACTTC.

This clonotype has just one count. The chain employs TRBV20-1 and TRBJ1-2; D possibly corresponds to TRBD1 (6 bases). The CDR3 runs 14 residues. CDR1 is DFQATT, CDR2 SNEGSKA, per germline (reference sequence). Between the trimmed V and J ends, which lost 2 bases and 8 bases, there was a span of 18 bases. CDR3 amino acids: CSARHFQGSSGYTF. As DNA, the CDR3 is TGCAGTGCTAGACATTTCCAGGGGTCGTCGGGCTACACCTTC.